In its sample, the clone carrying this T cell receptor beta chain ranks as medium-sized. Its matching antigen is unknown. This entry belongs to a study of spatial heterogeneity in lung cancer. Regarding the study as a whole: More often at tumor resection than at routine follow-up, ubiquitous expanded tumor TCRs were detected in the blood.

Every TCR cDNA molecule bore its own unique molecular identifier. TCRdb passed the 5' RACE reads through MiXCR, listing each CDR3 protein once. The table shows 5,400 or so distinct CDR3 sequences, with roughly 24% occurring only once. Time point of the sample: sample taken at primary tumor resection. Extraction of whole RNA from tumor, nontumor lung or frozen PBMC preceded unsorted sequencing. Samples were donated by 72 untreated early-stage non-small cell lung cancer patients. Germline CDR1 reads SNHLY; CDR2 reads FYNNEI. The CDR3 length is 14 residues. After removal of 8 bases from V and 4 bases from J, the junction contained 9 bases not matched to a gene.

The J gene is TRBJ2-7, the V gene TRBV2, with TRBD1 matching 9 bases. The material was PBMCs, obtained at surgery. The sequence was obtained from a male donor with early-stage non-small cell lung cancer. CDR3 sequence reads: CASRLGQGDYEQYF. In nucleotides, the CDR3 is TGTGCCAGCCGGCTGGGACAGGGAGATTACGAGCAGTACTTC.